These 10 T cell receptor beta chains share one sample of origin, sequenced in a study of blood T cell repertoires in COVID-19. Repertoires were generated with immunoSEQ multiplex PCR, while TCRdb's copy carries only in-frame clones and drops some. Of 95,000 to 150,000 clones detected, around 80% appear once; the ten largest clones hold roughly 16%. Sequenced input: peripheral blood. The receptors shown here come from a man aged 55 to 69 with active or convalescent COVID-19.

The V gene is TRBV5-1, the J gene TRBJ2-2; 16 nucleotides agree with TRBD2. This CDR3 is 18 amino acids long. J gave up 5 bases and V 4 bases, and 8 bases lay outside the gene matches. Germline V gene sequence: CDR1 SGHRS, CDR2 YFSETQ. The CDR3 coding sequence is TGCGCCAGCAGCCCAGGGACTAGCGGGAGGGCCGGAACCGGGGAGCTGTTTTTT. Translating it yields CASSPGTSGRAGTGELFF.

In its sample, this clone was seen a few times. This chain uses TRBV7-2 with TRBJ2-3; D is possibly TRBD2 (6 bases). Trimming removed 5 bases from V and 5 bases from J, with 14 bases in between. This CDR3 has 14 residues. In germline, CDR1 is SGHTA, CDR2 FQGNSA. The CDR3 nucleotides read TGTGCCAGCAGCACAACTAGCCTGGTAGATACGCAGTATTTT. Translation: CASSTTSLVDTQYF.

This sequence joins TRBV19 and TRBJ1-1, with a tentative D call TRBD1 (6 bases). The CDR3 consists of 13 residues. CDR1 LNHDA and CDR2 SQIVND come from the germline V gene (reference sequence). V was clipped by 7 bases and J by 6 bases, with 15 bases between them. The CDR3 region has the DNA TGTGCCAGTAAGGCTCAGGGGAGCGCTGAAGCTTTCTTT. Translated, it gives CASKAQGSAEAFF.

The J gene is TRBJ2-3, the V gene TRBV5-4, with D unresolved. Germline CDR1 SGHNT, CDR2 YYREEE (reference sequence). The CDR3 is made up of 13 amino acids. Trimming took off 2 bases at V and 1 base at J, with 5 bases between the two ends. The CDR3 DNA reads TGTGCCAGCAGCTTTCAGGGCACAGATACGCAGTATTTT. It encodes CASSFQGTDTQYF.

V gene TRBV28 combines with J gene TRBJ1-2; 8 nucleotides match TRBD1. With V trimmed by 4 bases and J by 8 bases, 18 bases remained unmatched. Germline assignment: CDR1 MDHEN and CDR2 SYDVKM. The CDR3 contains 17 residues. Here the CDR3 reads CASSWTGTLGEISGYTF. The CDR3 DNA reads TGTGCCAGCAGTTGGACAGGGACCCTGGGGGAAATAAGCGGCTACACCTTC.

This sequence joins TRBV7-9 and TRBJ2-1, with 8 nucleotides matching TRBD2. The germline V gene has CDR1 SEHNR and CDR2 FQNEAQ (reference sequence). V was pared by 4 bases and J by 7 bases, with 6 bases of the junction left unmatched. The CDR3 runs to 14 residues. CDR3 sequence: CASSSGTRYNEQFF. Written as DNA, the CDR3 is TGTGCCAGCAGCTCCGGGACTAGGTATAATGAGCAGTTCTTC.

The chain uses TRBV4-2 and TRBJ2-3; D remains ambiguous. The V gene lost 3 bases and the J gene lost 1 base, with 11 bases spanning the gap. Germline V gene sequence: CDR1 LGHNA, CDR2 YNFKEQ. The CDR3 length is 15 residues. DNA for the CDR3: TGTGCCAGCAGCCAGATCGCAGAAGGCACAGATACGCAGTATTTT. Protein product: CASSQIAEGTDTQYF.

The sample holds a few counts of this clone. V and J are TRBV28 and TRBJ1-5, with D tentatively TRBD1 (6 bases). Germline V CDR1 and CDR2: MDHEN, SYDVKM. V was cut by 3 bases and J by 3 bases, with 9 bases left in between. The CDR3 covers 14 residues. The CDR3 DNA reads TGTGCCAGCAGTTTCCCAGGGGACAATCAGCCCCAGCATTTT. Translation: CASSFPGDNQPQHF.

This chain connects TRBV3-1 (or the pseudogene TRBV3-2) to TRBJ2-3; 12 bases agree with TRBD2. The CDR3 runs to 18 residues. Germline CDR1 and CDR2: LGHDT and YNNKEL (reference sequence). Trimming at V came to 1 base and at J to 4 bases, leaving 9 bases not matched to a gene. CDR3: CASSQAIPSGRAPDTQYF. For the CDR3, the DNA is TGTGCCAGCAGCCAAGCTATTCCTAGCGGGAGGGCCCCAGATACGCAGTATTTT.

The CDR3 DNA sequence: TGCGCCAGCAGCCGAGGGACTAGCGGGAGGGGGCCCCAAGAGACCCAGTACTTC. As protein: CASSRGTSGRGPQETQYF. The chain couples TRBV5-1 to TRBJ2-5; 16 nucleotides line up with TRBD2. The V gene end was trimmed by 4 bases and the J gene end by 1 base; junction bases not matched to a gene: 7. Germline values: CDR1 SGHRS, CDR2 YFSETQ. CDR3 length equals 18 residues.